This T cell receptor (beta chain) was sequenced during a study of Ad26.COV2.S vaccination and SARS-CoV-2 variants. With respect to this clone: Its matching antigen is unknown.

The data were produced by immunoSEQ multiplex PCR, yet TCRdb's version contains in-frame clones alone and is incomplete. This sample has around 310,000 clones, with 85% to 90% found just once. Stated treatment: some 20 received Ad26.COV2.S at low or high dose, single or two shots; 5 received placebo; per-sample allocation not given. After the first vaccine or placebo injection, samples were drawn on day 63. An adult donor aged 18-55 years was enrolled in Boston. Study results and caveats: TCR breadth and depth analyses may have underestimated total T cell responses.

This TCR derives from a person aged 18 to 59 who received the Ad26.COV2.S COVID-19 vaccine or a placebo. This specimen was peripheral blood, taken in a trial of Ad26.COV2.S vaccine versus placebo.

Written as DNA, the CDR3 is TGTGCTAGTGGTTTGATCTCAGTTCTCCCTGCAACTAATGAAAAACTGTTTTTT. Its protein is CASGLISVLPATNEKLFF. The rearrangement uses TRBV12-5 and TRBJ1-4; D not certain. CDR1 and CDR2 (germline): LGHNT, FRNRAP. Deletions cut 2 bases from V and 0 bases from J, with 16 bases between. The CDR3 consists of 18 residues.